These 22 T cell receptor beta chains were sequenced from one sample in a study of blood T cell repertoires in COVID-19. Only in-frame clones appear in the TCRdb table, and some are missing; sequencing was by immunoSEQ multiplex PCR. Of around 190,000 clones listed, 70% to 80% are singletons. Sequenced input: peripheral blood. Receptors originate from a woman aged 40 to 50 with COVID-19, enrolled during active disease.

The J gene is TRBJ1-2, the V gene TRBV7-8; no definite D call. The CDR3 runs 15 residues. Trimming left V 5 bases short and J 3 bases short, with 16 bases between. Germline lookup yields CDR1 SGHVS and CDR2 FQNEAQ. DNA for the CDR3: TGTGCCAGCAGCACAATAGATGAGGGTTACTATGGCTACACCTTC. Translated, it gives CASSTIDEGYYGYTF.

This chain uses TRBV30 with TRBJ2-5; no clear D gene. The CDR3 length is 11 residues. Germline values: CDR1 GTSNPN, CDR2 SVGIG (reference sequence). The V end lost 2 bases, the J end lost 5 bases, and 6 bases lay between the germline ends. The CDR3 sequence: CAWSPQETQYF. The DNA for the CDR3 is TGTGCCTGGAGTCCGCAGGAGACCCAGTACTTC.

This chain links TRBV18 with TRBJ1-5, with D unresolved. Germline V gives CDR1 KGHSH, CDR2 LQKENI. The CDR3 covers 14 residues. V dropped 6 bases and J dropped 7 bases, with 16 bases sitting between them. DNA of the CDR3: TGTGCCAGCTCCGAGGGCATGGGTGGGCAGCCCCAGCATTTT. This encodes CASSEGMGGQPQHF. The full variable domain, in which reference TRBV18 and TRBJ1-5 provide the parts outside the CDR3, is NAGVMQNPRHLVRRRGQEARLRCSPMKGHSHVYWYRQLPEEGLKFMVYLQKENIIDESGMPKERFSAEFPKEGPSILRIQQVVRGDSAAYFCASSEGMGGQPQHFGDGTRLSIL.

The J gene is TRBJ1-4, the V gene TRBV7-2; TRBD1 is a possible D gene (5 bases). CDR1 and CDR2 from the germline V gene are SGHTA and FQGNSA. The CDR3 is 16 amino acids. With 1 base removed from V and 2 bases from J, the gap between germline ends came to 11 bases. The CDR3 sequence: CASSLGGGGTNEKLFF. Here the CDR3 DNA reads TGTGCCAGCAGCTTAGGGGGGGGTGGTACTAATGAAAAACTGTTTTTT.

The V gene is TRBV27, the J gene TRBJ1-2, with a tentative D call TRBD1 (5 bases). Germline V gene lookup returns CDR1 MNHEY and CDR2 SMNVEV (reference sequence). The CDR3 is 16 residues long. The V gene lost 4 bases and the J gene lost 3 bases, with 18 bases spanning the gap. The CDR3 DNA reads as TGTGCCAGCAGTTCCCTGGGGCGGCTCAGTGACTATGGCTACACCTTC. Residues: CASSSLGRLSDYGYTF.

This chain connects TRBV5-6 to TRBJ1-4, with D maybe TRBD1 (5 bases). V lost 2 bases and J 4 bases, leaving 12 bases between the germline ends. CDR3 length: 15 residues. CDR1 is SGHDT and CDR2 is YYEEEE in the germline V gene. The CDR3 DNA reads as TGTGCCAGCAGCTTCGGCAGGAGGGGTAATGAAAAACTGTTTTTT. Its translation: CASSFGRRGNEKLFF.

The gene calls are TRBV10-1 and TRBJ2-1, with TRBD2 matching over 14 bases. The CDR3 loop spans 16 amino acids. CDR1 is WNHNN and CDR2 is SYGVQD in the germline V gene (reference sequence). J was trimmed by 9 bases and V by 6 bases; bases with no gene match: 10. CDR3 sequence: CASREAGTSGRSEQFF. For the CDR3, the DNA is TGCGCCAGCAGAGAAGCCGGGACTAGCGGGAGAAGTGAGCAGTTCTTC.

Only a few counts were recorded for this clone. The chain's CDR3 is CASSRAGGGGDTQYF. The CDR3 DNA reads TGTGCCAGCAGCCGAGCGGGAGGGGGAGGAGATACGCAGTATTTT. The J gene is TRBJ2-3, the V gene TRBV7-8, with 10 bases identical to TRBD2. Trimming at V came to 5 bases and at J to 5 bases, leaving 7 bases not matched to a gene. Germline V gene lookup returns CDR1 SGHVS and CDR2 FQNEAQ. This CDR3 is built from 15 residues.

This chain joins TRBV9 and TRBJ2-1; TRBD2 might be the D (5 bases). V dropped 0 bases and J dropped 7 bases, with 23 bases sitting between them. Germline loops: CDR1 SGDLS, CDR2 YYNGEE. CDR3 length: 18 amino acids. CDR3 nucleotide sequence: TGTGCCAGCAGCGTAGAGGCCAGACTTCCCAGAAGGAGGAATGAGCAGTTCTTC. Residues: CASSVEARLPRRRNEQFF.

The V gene is TRBV7-9, the J gene TRBJ2-7, with 7 bases aligning to TRBD1. Germline loops: CDR1 SEHNR, CDR2 FQNEAQ (reference sequence). J gave up 3 bases and V 5 bases, and 7 bases lay outside the gene matches. The CDR3 has 14 amino acids. In DNA, the CDR3 is TGTGCCAGCAGCGGGGGACAGAATCTCTACGAGCAGTACTTC. The encoded protein is CASSGGQNLYEQYF.

The rearrangement joins TRBV6-5 to TRBJ2-7; D may be TRBD1 (5 bases). Trimming shortened V by 7 bases and J by 3 bases, and 16 bases separated the two germline ends. Germline V gene data show CDR1 as MNHEY and CDR2 as SVGAGI. The CDR3 has 14 residues. CDR3 sequence (DNA): TGTGCCAGCAAAAGGGGCAGGGAAAACTACGAGCAGTACTTC. Translation gives CASKRGRENYEQYF.

V and J are TRBV3-1 (or the pseudogene TRBV3-2) and TRBJ1-1; D is possibly TRBD1 (5 bases). Trimming stripped 8 bases from V and 6 bases from J, with 13 bases between. This CDR3 comprises 12 residues. The germline V gene has CDR1 LGHDT and CDR2 YNNKEL (reference sequence). CDR3 sequence (DNA): TGTGCCAGCTGGGCCCCGGGGGCTGAAGCTTTCTTT. Protein sequence: CASWAPGAEAFF.

The J gene is TRBJ1-5, the V gene TRBV9; perhaps TRBD1 as D (6 bases). CDR1 and CDR2 from the germline V gene are SGDLS and YYNGEE. The CDR3 length is 15 residues. V lost 0 bases and J 4 bases, leaving 11 bases between the germline ends. DNA of the CDR3: TGTGCCAGCAGCGTAGATACAGGGCGAAATCAGCCCCAGCATTTT. This codes for CASSVDTGRNQPQHF. Full variable domain (remainder filled in from reference TRBV9 and TRBJ1-5): DSGVTQTPKHLITATGQRVTLRCSPRSGDLSVYWYQQSLDQGLQFLIQYYNGEERAKGNILERFSAQQFPDLHSELNLSSLELGDSALYFCASSVDTGRNQPQHFGDGTRLSIL.

The chain has TRBV5-1 and TRBJ2-3; TRBD2 agrees at 12 bases. Looked up from germline, CDR1 is SGHRS and CDR2 is YFSETQ. The V and J ends lost 1 base and 4 bases, in that order; junction bases with no gene match: 7. The CDR3 is 17 residues long. CDR3 DNA sequence: TGCGCCAGCAGCTTGACTAGCGGGGGGTATGGGGCAGATACGCAGTATTTT. Amino acids: CASSLTSGGYGADTQYF.

This chain links TRBV5-1 with TRBJ2-5; D might be TRBD1 (6 bases). The CDR3 length is 14 residues. V lost 0 bases to trimming and J lost 2 bases, with 8 bases between them. Germline V lookup: CDR1 SGHRS, CDR2 YFSETQ. The CDR3 region is CASSLGTEQETQYF. Here the CDR3 DNA reads TGCGCCAGCAGCTTGGGGACAGAACAAGAGACCCAGTACTTC.

CDR3 region: CASSLAVTGQPQHF. The CDR3 nucleotides read TGTGCCAGCAGCTTAGCTGTTACAGGACAGCCCCAGCATTTT. V usage is TRBV7-2 and J usage is TRBJ1-5, with a possible D match to TRBD1 (5 bases). The CDR3 has 14 residues. With 0 bases removed from V and 7 bases from J, the gap between germline ends came to 10 bases. In germline, CDR1 is SGHTA, CDR2 FQGNSA.

The chain uses TRBV19 and TRBJ2-7, with 10 bases matching TRBD2. The CDR3 is 13 amino acids. The germline gives CDR1 LNHDA, CDR2 SQIVND (reference sequence). Trimming cost V 9 bases and J 1 base; bases outside gene matches: 3. The CDR3 coding sequence is TGTGCCAGCGTAGCGGGAGGTTCCTACGAGCAGTACTTC. Translating it yields CASVAGGSYEQYF.

The rearrangement links TRBV9 to TRBJ1-5; the match to TRBD1 covers 9 bases. CDR1 and CDR2 from the germline V gene are SGDLS and YYNGEE. The CDR3 spans 15 residues. After removal of 3 bases from V and 2 bases from J, the junction contained 3 bases not matched to a gene. CDR3 sequence: CASSGGDRGNQPQHF. The CDR3 region has the DNA TGTGCCAGCAGCGGGGGGGACAGGGGCAATCAGCCCCAGCATTTT. Looking up the rest from reference TRBV9 and TRBJ1-5 gives the full variable domain: DSGVTQTPKHLITATGQRVTLRCSPRSGDLSVYWYQQSLDQGLQFLIQYYNGEERAKGNILERFSAQQFPDLHSELNLSSLELGDSALYFCASSGGDRGNQPQHFGDGTRLSIL.

This rearrangement joins TRBV6-5 to TRBJ1-1; D unresolved. V lost 10 bases and J lost 4, with 16 bases in between. The CDR3 is 13 amino acids. Germline CDR1 is MNHEY and CDR2 is SVGAGI. DNA of the CDR3: TGTGCCACCAATTATGTGGGAGGCACTGAAGCTTTCTTT. It translates to CATNYVGGTEAFF.

This clone was seen only a few times. This chain uses TRBV9 with TRBJ1-1; D gene unclear. This CDR3 spans 15 amino acids. Germline V gene data show CDR1 as SGDLS and CDR2 as YYNGEE. The V gene lost 0 bases and the J gene lost 5 bases, with 14 bases spanning the gap. CDR3 sequence reads: CASSVVLSGETEAFF. In DNA, the CDR3 is TGTGCCAGCAGCGTAGTCCTTTCCGGGGAGACTGAAGCTTTCTTT.

The chain combines TRBV4-2 with TRBJ2-1, with D unresolved. The germline CDR1 and CDR2 sequences are LGHNA and YNFKEQ. The germline V and J ends were trimmed by 6 bases and 4 bases, with 19 bases remaining between them. The CDR3 consists of 16 residues. The DNA of the CDR3 is TGTGCCAGCAGTCGCACCCCCGGCGCGGATTACAATGAGCAGTTCTTC. Translating it yields CASSRTPGADYNEQFF.

The rearrangement uses TRBV10-1 and TRBJ2-7; 11 bases are a match to TRBD1. Unmatched junction bases numbered 6, after V lost 5 bases and J lost 0 bases. Germline V CDR1 and CDR2: WNHNN, SYGVQD (reference sequence). The CDR3 loop spans 16 amino acids. The CDR3 nucleotides are TGCGCCAGCAGTAAGCCAGGGACAGGGGGCTCCTACGAGCAGTACTTC. Protein product: CASSKPGTGGSYEQYF.